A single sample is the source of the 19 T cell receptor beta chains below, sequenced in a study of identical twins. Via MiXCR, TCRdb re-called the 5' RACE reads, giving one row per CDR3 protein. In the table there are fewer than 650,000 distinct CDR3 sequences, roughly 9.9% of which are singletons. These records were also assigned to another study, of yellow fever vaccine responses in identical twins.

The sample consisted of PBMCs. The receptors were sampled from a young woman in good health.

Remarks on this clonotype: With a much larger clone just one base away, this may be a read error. The CDR3 nucleotides are TGTACCAGCAGTTTCATCTACGAGCAGTACTTC. It translates to CTSSFIYEQYF. The J gene is TRBJ2-7, the V gene TRBV28; no definite D call. This CDR3 is built from 11 residues. The germline gives CDR1 MDHEN, CDR2 SYDVKM. The complete variable domain, with remaining parts taken from reference TRBV28 and TRBJ2-7, reads DVKVTQSSRYLVKRTGEKVFLECVQDMDHENMFWYRQDPGLGLRLIYFSYDVKMKEKGDIPEGYSVSREKKERFSLILESASTNQTSMYLCTSSFIYEQYFGPGTRLTVT.

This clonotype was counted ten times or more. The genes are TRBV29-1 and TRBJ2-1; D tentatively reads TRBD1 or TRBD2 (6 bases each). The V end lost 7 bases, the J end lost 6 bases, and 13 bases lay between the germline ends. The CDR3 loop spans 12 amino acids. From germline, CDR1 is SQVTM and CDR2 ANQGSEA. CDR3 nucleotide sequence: TGCAGCGGAAGCGGAGGGGGCAATGAGCAGTTCTTC. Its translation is CSGSGGGNEQFF.

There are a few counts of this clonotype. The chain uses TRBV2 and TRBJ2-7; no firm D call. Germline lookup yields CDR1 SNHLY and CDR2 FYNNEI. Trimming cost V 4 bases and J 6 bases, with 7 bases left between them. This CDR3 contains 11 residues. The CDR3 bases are TGTGCCAGCAGTGCGTACATCGAGCAGTACTTC. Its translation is CASSAYIEQYF. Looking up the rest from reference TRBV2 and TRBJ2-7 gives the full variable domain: EPEVTQTPSHQVTQMGQEVILRCVPISNHLYFYWYRQILGQKVEFLVSFYNNEISEKSEIFDDQFSVERPDGSNFTLKIRSTKLEDSAMYFCASSAYIEQYFGPGTRLTVT.

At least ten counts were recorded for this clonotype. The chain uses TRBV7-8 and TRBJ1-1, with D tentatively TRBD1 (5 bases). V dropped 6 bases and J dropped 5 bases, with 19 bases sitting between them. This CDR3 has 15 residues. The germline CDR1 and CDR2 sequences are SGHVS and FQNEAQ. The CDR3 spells CASRSHHGAGTEAFF. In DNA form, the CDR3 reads TGTGCCAGCAGATCTCACCACGGGGCCGGTACTGAAGCTTTCTTT. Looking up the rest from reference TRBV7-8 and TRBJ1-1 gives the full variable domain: GAGVSQSPRYKVAKRGQDVALRCDPISGHVSLFWYQQALGQGPEFLTYFQNEAQLDKSGLPSDRFFAERPEGSVSTLKIQRTQQEDSAVYLCASRSHHGAGTEAFFGQGTRLTVV.

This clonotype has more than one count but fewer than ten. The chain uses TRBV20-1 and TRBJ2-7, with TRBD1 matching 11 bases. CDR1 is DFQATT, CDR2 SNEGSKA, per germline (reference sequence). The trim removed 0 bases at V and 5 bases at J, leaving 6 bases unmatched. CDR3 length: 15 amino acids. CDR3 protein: CSARDRDRGVNEQYF. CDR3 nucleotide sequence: TGCAGTGCTAGAGACCGGGACAGGGGGGTAAACGAGCAGTACTTC.

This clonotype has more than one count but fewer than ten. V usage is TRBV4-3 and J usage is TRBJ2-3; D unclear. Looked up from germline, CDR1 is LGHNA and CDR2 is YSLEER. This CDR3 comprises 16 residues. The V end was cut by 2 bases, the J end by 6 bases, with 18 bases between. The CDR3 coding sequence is TGCGCCAGCAGCCAATTAGTCATTCTCGAAAAGGATACGCAGTATTTT. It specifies CASSQLVILEKDTQYF.

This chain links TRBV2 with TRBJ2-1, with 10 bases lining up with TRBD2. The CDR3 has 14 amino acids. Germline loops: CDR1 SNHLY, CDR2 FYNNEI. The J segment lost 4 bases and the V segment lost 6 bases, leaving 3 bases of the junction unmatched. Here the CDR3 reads CASSKREGYNEQFF. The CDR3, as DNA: TGTGCCAGCAGCAAGCGGGAGGGATACAATGAGCAGTTCTTC.

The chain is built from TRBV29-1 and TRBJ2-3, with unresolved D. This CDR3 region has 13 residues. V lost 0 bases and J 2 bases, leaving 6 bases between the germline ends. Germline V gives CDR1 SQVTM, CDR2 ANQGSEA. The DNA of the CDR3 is TGCAGCGTTGAAGACACAGTCACAGATACGCAGTATTTT. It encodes CSVEDTVTDTQYF.

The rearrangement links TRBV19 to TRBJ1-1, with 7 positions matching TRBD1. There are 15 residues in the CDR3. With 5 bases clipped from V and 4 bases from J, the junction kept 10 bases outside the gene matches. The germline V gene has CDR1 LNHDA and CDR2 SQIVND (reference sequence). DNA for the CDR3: TGTGCCAGTAGTCGGAACAGGGGTTGGAGCACTGAAGCTTTCTTT. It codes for CASSRNRGWSTEAFF.

The CDR3 region has the DNA TGTGCCAGTAGTCAGGACCAAGTGGTCGTCAATGAGCAGTTCTTC. It encodes CASSQDQVVVNEQFF. This chain uses TRBV19 with TRBJ2-1; D is unclear. The CDR3 is 15 residues long. Trimming removed 5 bases at V and 6 bases at J, with 17 bases between. The V gene's germline CDR1 is LNHDA and CDR2 SQIVND (reference sequence).

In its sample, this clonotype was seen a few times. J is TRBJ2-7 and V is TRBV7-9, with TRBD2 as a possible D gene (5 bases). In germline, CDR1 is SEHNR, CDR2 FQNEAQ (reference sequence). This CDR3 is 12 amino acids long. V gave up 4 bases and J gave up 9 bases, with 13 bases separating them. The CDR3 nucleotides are TGTGCCAGCAGCTCAGCCCGGACTGGGCAGTACTTC. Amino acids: CASSSARTGQYF.

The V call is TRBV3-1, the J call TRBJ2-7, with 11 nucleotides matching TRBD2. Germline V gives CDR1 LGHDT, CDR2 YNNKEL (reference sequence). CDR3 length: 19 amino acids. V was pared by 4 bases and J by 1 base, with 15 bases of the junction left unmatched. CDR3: CASSPWDSVTSGGSYEQYF. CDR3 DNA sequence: TGTGCCAGCAGCCCCTGGGACAGCGTAACTAGCGGGGGTTCCTACGAGCAGTACTTC.

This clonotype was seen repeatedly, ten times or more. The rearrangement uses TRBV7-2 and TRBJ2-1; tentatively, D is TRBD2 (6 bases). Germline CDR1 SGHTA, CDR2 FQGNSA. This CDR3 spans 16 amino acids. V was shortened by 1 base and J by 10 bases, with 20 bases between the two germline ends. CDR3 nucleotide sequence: TGTGCCAGCAGCTTAGGGTCGGGAGTGAGTTCCGGCGAGCAGTTCTTC. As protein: CASSLGSGVSSGEQFF. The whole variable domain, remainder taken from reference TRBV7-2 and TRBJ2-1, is GAGVSQSPSNKVTEKGKDVELRCDPISGHTALYWYRQSLGQGLEFLIYFQGNSAPDKSGLPSDRFSAERTGGSVSTLTIQRTQQEDSAVYLCASSLGSGVSSGEQFFGPGTRLTVL.

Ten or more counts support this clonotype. The DNA for the CDR3 is TGCAGCGTTGAAGCTGTGATGTATCGGGGTTGGACTGAAGCTTTCTTT. Translated, it gives CSVEAVMYRGWTEAFF. This chain links TRBV29-1 with TRBJ1-1; D not certain. V shed 1 base and J shed 5 bases, with 20 bases lying between them. The germline V gene has CDR1 SQVTM and CDR2 ANQGSEA. This CDR3 comprises 16 residues.

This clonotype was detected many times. The CDR3 DNA is TGTGCCAGCAGCCATAACCAGGGGTTAAGTAGCACAGATACGCAGTATTTT. Translated: CASSHNQGLSSTDTQYF. This chain uses TRBV6-1 with TRBJ2-3; D is possibly TRBD1 (6 bases). This CDR3 has 17 residues. The V gene's germline CDR1 is MNHNS and CDR2 SASEGT. V was trimmed by 6 bases and J by 0 bases, leaving 19 bases between them.

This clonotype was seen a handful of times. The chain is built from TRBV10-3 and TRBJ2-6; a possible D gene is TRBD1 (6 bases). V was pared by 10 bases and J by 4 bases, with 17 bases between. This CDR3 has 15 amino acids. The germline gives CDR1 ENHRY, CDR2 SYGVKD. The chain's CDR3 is CATNPTGTGANVLTF. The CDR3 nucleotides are TGTGCCACCAACCCGACAGGAACCGGGGCCAACGTCCTGACTTTC.

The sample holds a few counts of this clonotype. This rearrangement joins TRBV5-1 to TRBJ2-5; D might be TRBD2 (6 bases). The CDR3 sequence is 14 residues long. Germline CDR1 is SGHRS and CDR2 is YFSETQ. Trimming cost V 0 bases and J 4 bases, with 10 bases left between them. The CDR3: CASSLEGGAETQYF. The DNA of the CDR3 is TGCGCCAGCAGCTTGGAAGGCGGGGCAGAGACCCAGTACTTC.

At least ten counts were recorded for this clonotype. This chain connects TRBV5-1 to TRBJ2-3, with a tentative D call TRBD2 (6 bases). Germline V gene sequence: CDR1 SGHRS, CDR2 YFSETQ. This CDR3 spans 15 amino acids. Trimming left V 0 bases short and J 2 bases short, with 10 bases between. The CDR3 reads CASSLAGDLTDTQYF. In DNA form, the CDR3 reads TGCGCCAGCAGCTTGGCGGGGGACCTCACAGATACGCAGTATTTT.

The CDR3 is CASSPGQGVLEQYF. DNA of the CDR3: TGTGCCAGCAGTCCCGGACAGGGGGTCCTCGAGCAGTACTTC. The genes are TRBV12-3 or TRBV12-4 and TRBJ2-7; 10 bases fit TRBD1. V gave up 5 bases and J gave up 6 bases; unmatched junction bases: 7. The CDR3 is 14 amino acids.